This T cell receptor beta chain was observed in a study of T cell changes during pregnancy in multiple sclerosis. The protocol was immunoSEQ multiplex PCR, while the TCRdb copy is restricted to in-frame clones and leaves out a portion. This table holds approximately 100,000 clones, about 90% found once. Per the germline V gene, CDR1 is SGHAT and CDR2 is FQNNGV. The CDR3 has 15 residues. With 1 base clipped from V and 6 bases from J, the junction kept 2 bases outside the gene matches. V usage is TRBV11-2 and J usage is TRBJ2-1; 11 nucleotides agree with TRBD1. The clonotype was recovered from a female donor with multiple sclerosis, enrolled in a pregnancy study. The source material was peripheral blood, sampled before pregnancy. CDR3 sequence: CASSLGDRGVNEQFF. The CDR3 bases are TGTGCCAGCAGCTTAGGGGACAGGGGGGTCAATGAGCAGTTCTTC.